Only a few counts were recorded for the clone carrying this TCR beta chain. CDR1 SGHNT and CDR2 YYREEE come from the germline V gene (reference sequence). The CDR3 is made up of 15 amino acids. V was pared by 2 bases and J by 3 bases, with 4 bases of the junction left unmatched. Sequencing targeted expressed TCRB transcripts, as all isolated RNA had been reverse transcribed. The data were produced by immunoSEQ multiplex PCR, yet TCRdb's version contains in-frame clones alone and is incomplete. The table lists around 290,000 clones, about 7.8% of them singletons. The source of the sample is a study of beta chain features in type 1 diabetes.

V usage is TRBV5-4 and J usage is TRBJ2-2, with 7 positions matching TRBD1. The receptor was isolated from a woman under 30 in good health. Source material: central memory CD4+ T cells from blood. CDR3 nucleotides: TGTGCCAGCAGCTTACCTACAGGGGACACCGGGGAGCTGTTTTTT. Protein: CASSLPTGDTGELFF.